These 30 T cell receptor beta chains share one sample of origin, sequenced in a study of cytomegalovirus exposure and HLA in healthy donors (dated by TCRdb to 2016 to 2017). Library creation used the immunoSEQ multiplex PCR assay. A mixture of 60 forward primers for TCR Vbeta segments and 13 reverse primers for TCR Jbeta segments was used in the multiplex PCR. TCRdb holds this immuneACCESS table with in-frame rearrangements only. Some clones are missing; in checked studies, unresolved V genes explain under half, and the rest has no known cause. A total of approximately 110,000 clones appear in this sample, roughly 74% of them only once. 4% to 4.5% of the sample belongs to the ten largest clones. Input material: PBMCs. Receptor source: a woman aged 50 to 65 in good health and CMV-seropositive.

The chain has TRBV28 and TRBJ2-1, with 12 bases matching TRBD1. This CDR3 spans 15 amino acids. Germline assignment: CDR1 MDHEN and CDR2 SYDVKM. J was trimmed by 9 bases and V by 7 bases; bases with no gene match: 10. CDR3 loop: CASTDGGTGGVEQFF. DNA for the CDR3: TGTGCCAGCACGGACGGGGGGACAGGGGGCGTTGAGCAGTTCTTC.

This chain connects TRBV7-8 to TRBJ1-5; D may be TRBD1 (5 bases). CDR1 SGHVS and CDR2 FQNEAQ come from the germline V gene. The CDR3 covers 17 residues. Trimming removed 1 base from V and 0 bases from J, with 13 bases in between. CDR3 sequence reads: CASSLGRQGGSNQPQHF. The CDR3, as DNA: TGTGCCAGCAGCTTAGGTCGTCAGGGAGGTAGCAATCAGCCCCAGCATTTT.

This clone appeared a few times. The chain employs TRBV11-3 and TRBJ2-5; D is ambiguous. V lost 11 bases, J lost 7 bases, and 8 bases lay in between. Germline values: CDR1 SGHNT, CDR2 YENEEA. CDR3 length equals 9 residues. DNA for the CDR3: TGTGCCGGGCTGGGGACCCAGTACTTC. Its protein product is CAGLGTQYF.

CDR3 in DNA: TGTGCCAGCAGCCCAGACAGAATCACAGATACGCAGTATTTT. Translation: CASSPDRITDTQYF. This chain uses TRBV6-1 with TRBJ2-3; TRBD1 is a possible D gene (5 bases). V dropped 6 bases and J dropped 2 bases, with 12 bases sitting between them. The CDR3 has 14 amino acids. CDR1 is MNHNS and CDR2 is SASEGT in the germline V gene.

As concerns this clone: The sample carries other DNA sequences with the same CDR3. The J gene is TRBJ1-4, the V gene TRBV4-3; 8 bases agree with TRBD1. This CDR3 region has 14 residues. Germline V gene lookup returns CDR1 LGHNA and CDR2 YSLEER. J was trimmed by 8 bases and V by 1 base; bases with no gene match: 3. The CDR3: CASSQGQGNEKLFF. The DNA for the CDR3 is TGCGCCAGCAGCCAAGGACAGGGGAACGAAAAACTGTTTTTT.

The chain employs TRBV5-5 and TRBJ1-1, with 8 bases fitting TRBD1. Unmatched junction bases numbered 2, after V lost 0 bases and J lost 1 base. The CDR3 is 15 residues long. The germline V gene has CDR1 SGHKS and CDR2 YYEKEE (reference sequence). CDR3 in amino acids: CASSLVGQGNTEAFF. The CDR3 nucleotides are TGTGCCAGCAGCTTGGTAGGACAGGGGAACACTGAAGCTTTCTTT.

This clone has just a few counts. The rearrangement joins TRBV5-1 to TRBJ1-2; D may be TRBD1 (5 bases). The germline V and J ends were trimmed by 0 bases and 6 bases, with 15 bases remaining between them. Per the germline V gene, CDR1 is SGHRS and CDR2 is YFSETQ. The CDR3 has 15 residues. The CDR3 protein is CASSLVQGLENGYTF. The CDR3 DNA reads TGCGCCAGCAGCTTGGTCCAGGGTTTAGAGAATGGCTACACCTTC. Drawing the rest from reference TRBV5-1 and TRBJ1-2, the complete variable domain is KAGVTQTPRYLIKTRGQQVTLSCSPISGHRSVSWYQQTPGQGLQFLFEYFSETQRNKGNFPGRFSGRQFSNSRSEMNVSTLELGDSALYLCASSLVQGLENGYTFGSGTRLTVV.

The V gene is TRBV5-6, the J gene TRBJ2-7, with unresolved D. The CDR3 covers 12 residues. The V gene lost 4 bases and the J gene lost 5 bases, with 10 bases spanning the gap. Germline V lookup: CDR1 SGHDT, CDR2 YYEEEE. CDR3 nucleotide sequence: TGTGCCAGCAGCCTGGGTTTCGACGAGCAGTACTTC. It yields the protein CASSLGFDEQYF.

The gene calls are TRBV27 and TRBJ2-5, with D possibly matching TRBD2 (6 bases). The CDR3 covers 15 residues. Per the germline V gene, CDR1 is MNHEY and CDR2 is SMNVEV (reference sequence). The ends were cut back, 1 base at V and 3 bases at J, with 12 bases in the middle. The CDR3 sequence: CASSLWLGGKETQYF. The CDR3 bases are TGTGCCAGCAGTTTATGGTTAGGAGGGAAAGAGACCCAGTACTTC.

The J gene is TRBJ2-5, the V gene TRBV5-1; D is uncertain. V gave up 0 bases and J gave up 4 bases, with 10 bases separating them. The CDR3 length is 14 residues. The germline CDR1 and CDR2 sequences are SGHRS and YFSETQ. The CDR3 region has the DNA TGCGCCAGCAGCTTGGTGCCAGACTTAGAGACCCAGTACTTC. It translates to CASSLVPDLETQYF. Filled out from reference TRBV5-1 and TRBJ2-5, the complete variable domain reads KAGVTQTPRYLIKTRGQQVTLSCSPISGHRSVSWYQQTPGQGLQFLFEYFSETQRNKGNFPGRFSGRQFSNSRSEMNVSTLELGDSALYLCASSLVPDLETQYFGPGTRLLVL.

The chain uses TRBV15 and TRBJ2-7; 8 nucleotides align to TRBD2. CDR1 is LNHNV, CDR2 YYDKDF, per germline (reference sequence). The CDR3 spans 15 residues. V shed 0 bases, J shed 7 bases, and the junction held 8 bases outside the gene matches. CDR3 nucleotide sequence: TGTGCCACCAGCAGAGATGGGGCGGGGGGAGGTGAGCAGTACTTC. It encodes CATSRDGAGGGEQYF.

The V gene is TRBV5-8, the J gene TRBJ2-6, with D tentatively TRBD1 (6 bases). There are 15 residues in the CDR3. V was pared by 2 bases and J by 2 bases, with 8 bases between. Germline CDR1 is SGHTS and CDR2 is YDEGEE. CDR3 loop: CASSLTGTGANVLTF. The CDR3 nucleotides read TGTGCCAGCAGCTTAACAGGGACTGGGGCCAACGTCCTGACTTTC.

This clone appeared a few times. This chain's CDR3 is CASSQAEGMGGNTIYF. The DNA of the CDR3 is TGTGCCAGCAGCCAAGCGGAGGGGATGGGAGGAAACACCATATATTTT. The chain joins TRBV14 to TRBJ1-3, with D perhaps TRBD1 (5 bases). The V end lost 1 base, the J end lost 4 bases, and 14 bases lay between the germline ends. This CDR3 has 16 residues. The germline V gene encodes CDR1 SGHDN and CDR2 FVKESK.

This chain links TRBV4-1 with TRBJ1-2; 9 bases map to TRBD1. CDR3 length: 15 amino acids. Germline trimming cut 3 bases from V and 4 bases from J; bases unmatched to any gene: 6. Germline values: CDR1 MGHRA, CDR2 YSYEKL. The CDR3 reads CASSHPQGAGYGYTF. For the CDR3, the DNA is TGCGCCAGCAGCCACCCACAGGGGGCCGGCTATGGCTACACCTTC.

The table lists this clone with a count of one. V gene TRBV29-1 combines with J gene TRBJ2-5; TRBD2 agrees at 14 bases. CDR3 size: 14 residues. J was trimmed by 5 bases and V by 7 bases; bases with no gene match: 6. The germline CDR1 and CDR2 sequences are SQVTM and ANQGSEA. Written as DNA, the CDR3 is TGCAGCGCTGGGACTAGCGGGGGTGTGGAGACCCAGTACTTC. It yields the protein CSAGTSGGVETQYF.

This chain links TRBV7-9 with TRBJ1-5; 7 bases line up with TRBD1. CDR1 is SEHNR, CDR2 FQNEAQ, per germline (reference sequence). The CDR3 is made up of 15 amino acids. The trim removed 1 base at V and 7 bases at J, leaving 7 bases unmatched. The CDR3 DNA reads TGTGCCAGCAGCTTAGAAGGGGGACAGTACCAGCCCCAGCATTTT. Translated: CASSLEGGQYQPQHF.

The rearrangement joins TRBV5-1 to TRBJ2-7, with D hard to call. The germline CDR1 and CDR2 sequences are SGHRS and YFSETQ. V was pared by 0 bases and J by 2 bases, with 9 bases between. The CDR3 has 14 residues. The CDR3 reads CASSLADPAYEQYF. The CDR3 DNA sequence: TGCGCCAGCAGCTTGGCAGATCCAGCCTACGAGCAGTACTTC.

The rearrangement uses TRBV29-1 and TRBJ2-5; D not certain. Germline V CDR1 and CDR2: SQVTM, ANQGSEA. The CDR3 has 12 amino acids. Trimming stripped 5 bases from V and 2 bases from J, with 9 bases between. The chain's CDR3 is CSVSPQQETQYF. The CDR3 DNA is TGCAGCGTTTCCCCCCAGCAAGAGACCCAGTACTTC.

The CDR3 reads CASSYLSSREGYTF. The CDR3 region has the DNA TGTGCCAGCAGTTACTTATCCTCCCGTGAGGGCTACACCTTC. The chain carries TRBV6-6 and TRBJ1-2; D is uncertain. V lost 1 base to trimming and J lost 8 bases, with 14 bases between them. CDR3 size: 14 residues. The germline V gene has CDR1 MNHNY and CDR2 SVGAGI (reference sequence).

Only a few counts were recorded for this clone. The CDR3 nucleotides read TGTGCCAGCAGCCCAGCCGGGACACTCTATGGCTACACCTTC. Translation gives CASSPAGTLYGYTF. V and J are TRBV7-8 and TRBJ1-2; tentatively, D is TRBD1 (6 bases). V was clipped by 5 bases and J by 4 bases, with 14 bases between them. Germline lookup yields CDR1 SGHVS and CDR2 FQNEAQ. The CDR3 length is 14 residues.

The table lists this clone with a few counts. V is TRBV6-5 and J is TRBJ1-3; TRBD1 agrees at 8 bases. The ends lost 6 bases at V and 4 bases at J; junction bases unmatched: 5. Per germline, CDR1 MNHEY and CDR2 SVGAGI. The CDR3 is 14 residues long. The CDR3 sequence is CASSYRDRGNTIYF. CDR3 nucleotides: TGTGCCAGCAGCTATAGGGACAGGGGAAACACCATATATTTT.

V gene TRBV27 combines with J gene TRBJ2-7, with D tentatively TRBD1 (6 bases). CDR3 size: 12 residues. In germline, CDR1 is MNHEY, CDR2 SMNVEV (reference sequence). V was pared by 2 bases and J by 7 bases, with 9 bases between. The CDR3 here is CASSLQGSEQYF. The CDR3 nucleotides are TGTGCCAGCAGTTTACAGGGGAGTGAGCAGTACTTC.

The V gene is TRBV6-5, the J gene TRBJ2-7, with D possibly TRBD1 on 5 matching bases. Trimming removed 8 bases at V and 5 bases at J, with 13 bases between. This CDR3 spans 12 amino acids. Germline CDR1 MNHEY, CDR2 SVGAGI. The CDR3 here is CASSAGRHEQYF. The CDR3 coding sequence is TGTGCCAGCTCTGCAGGGCGCCACGAGCAGTACTTC.

CDR3 DNA: TGCGCCAGCAGCTCGACTAGCGGGGGGCCGTTGACAGATACGCAGTATTTT. This codes for CASSSTSGGPLTDTQYF. This rearrangement joins TRBV5-1 to TRBJ2-3; 13 bases fit TRBD2. The germline V gene has CDR1 SGHRS and CDR2 YFSETQ. The CDR3 contains 17 residues. V gave up 3 bases and J gave up 3 bases; unmatched junction bases: 7.

This clone has a single count. The gene calls are TRBV6-5 and TRBJ1-6, with 7 bases lining up with TRBD1. CDR3 size: 14 residues. V dropped 6 bases and J dropped 8; count of bases not matched to a gene: 7. The germline gives CDR1 MNHEY, CDR2 SVGAGI. CDR3 loop: CASRTGSMHSPLHF. CDR3 nucleotides: TGTGCCAGCAGGACAGGGTCAATGCATTCACCCCTCCACTTT.

This chain uses TRBV28 with TRBJ1-3; D gene uncertain. The germline V and J ends were trimmed by 8 bases and 0 bases, with 17 bases remaining between them. There are 16 residues in the CDR3. Germline CDR1 reads MDHEN; CDR2 reads SYDVKM. CDR3 DNA: TGTGCCAGCCGGAACCAGGCGGGCCTCTCTGGAAACACCATATATTTT. Translated, it gives CASRNQAGLSGNTIYF.

The chain combines TRBV19 with TRBJ2-2; TRBD2 might be the D (6 bases). This CDR3 is built from 15 residues. CDR1 and CDR2 (germline): LNHDA, SQIVND (reference sequence). The V end lost 1 base, the J end lost 4 bases, and 10 bases lay between the germline ends. This chain's CDR3 is CASSIVGGATGELFF. The CDR3 bases are TGTGCCAGTAGTATAGTAGGCGGGGCCACCGGGGAGCTGTTTTTT.

This sequence joins TRBV29-1 and TRBJ2-3, with D tentatively TRBD2 (6 bases). The CDR3 is 13 amino acids. Trimming pared 6 bases from V and 0 bases from J, leaving 10 bases between. Germline loops: CDR1 SQVTM, CDR2 ANQGSEA. The CDR3 loop reads CSVAGLSTDTQYF. The DNA for the CDR3 is TGCAGCGTCGCTGGACTAAGCACAGATACGCAGTATTTT.

V usage is TRBV9 and J usage is TRBJ2-7; 12 positions match TRBD1. CDR3 length equals 15 residues. Trimming removed 7 bases from V and 12 bases from J; junction bases left unmatched: 17. Germline CDR1 is SGDLS and CDR2 is YYNGEE. CDR3 DNA sequence: TGTGCCAGCGGTGAACGGAGCGGGACAGGGGGCCCCCGGTACTTC. This gives the protein CASGERSGTGGPRYF.

The chain links TRBV5-4 to TRBJ2-7; D is uncertain. CDR1 is SGHNT, CDR2 YYREEE, per germline (reference sequence). V shed 4 bases and J shed 3 bases, with 11 bases lying between them. The CDR3 is 13 amino acids. The CDR3 DNA sequence: TGTGCCAGCAGCCACAGCTCTGGCTACGAGCAGTACTTC. Translated: CASSHSSGYEQYF.